This entry concerns a single TCR beta chain. The sample comes from a study of blood T cell repertoires in COVID-19. About the study: Material from acute and convalescent COVID-19 was sourced from the United States, Italy and Spain.

CDR1 is LNHDA, CDR2 SQIVND, per germline (reference sequence). This CDR3 comprises 15 residues. The V gene lost 3 bases and the J gene lost 4 bases, with 15 bases spanning the gap. As originally analysed: Amplified reference gene primers provided the basis for estimating nucleated cell counts. Only in-frame clones appear in the TCRdb table, and some are missing; sequencing was by immunoSEQ multiplex PCR. The DNA was the basis for D and trimming; V, J and clone size are from that table. The repertoire holds under 350,000 clones, 80% to 90% seen once, with 3.5% to 4.5% in the top ten. The gene calls are TRBV19 and TRBJ1-2; D ambiguous. Sequenced: PBMCs or T cells enriched from blood (not recorded which). The origin of this receptor is a woman in her thirties or forties with acute COVID-19. CDR3 residues: CASSMSKSWSYGYTF. CDR3 sequence (DNA): TGTGCCAGTAGTATGTCTAAGAGTTGGAGCTATGGCTACACCTTC.